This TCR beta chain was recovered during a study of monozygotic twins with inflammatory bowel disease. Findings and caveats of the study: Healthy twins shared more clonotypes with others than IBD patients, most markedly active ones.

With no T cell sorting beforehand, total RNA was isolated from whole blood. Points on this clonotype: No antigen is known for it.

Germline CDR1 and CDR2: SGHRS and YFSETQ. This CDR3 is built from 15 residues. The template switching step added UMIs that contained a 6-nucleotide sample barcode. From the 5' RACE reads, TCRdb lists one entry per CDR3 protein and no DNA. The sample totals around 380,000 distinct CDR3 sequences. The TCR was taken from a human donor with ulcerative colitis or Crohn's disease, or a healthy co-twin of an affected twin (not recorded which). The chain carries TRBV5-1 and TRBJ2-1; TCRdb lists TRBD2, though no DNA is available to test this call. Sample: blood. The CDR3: CASSLVGPSYNEQFF. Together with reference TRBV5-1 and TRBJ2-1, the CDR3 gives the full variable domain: KAGVTQTPRYLIKTRGQQVTLSCSPISGHRSVSWYQQTPGQGLQFLFEYFSETQRNKGNFPGRFSGRQFSNSRSEMNVSTLELGDSALYLCASSLVGPSYNEQFFGPGTRLTVL.